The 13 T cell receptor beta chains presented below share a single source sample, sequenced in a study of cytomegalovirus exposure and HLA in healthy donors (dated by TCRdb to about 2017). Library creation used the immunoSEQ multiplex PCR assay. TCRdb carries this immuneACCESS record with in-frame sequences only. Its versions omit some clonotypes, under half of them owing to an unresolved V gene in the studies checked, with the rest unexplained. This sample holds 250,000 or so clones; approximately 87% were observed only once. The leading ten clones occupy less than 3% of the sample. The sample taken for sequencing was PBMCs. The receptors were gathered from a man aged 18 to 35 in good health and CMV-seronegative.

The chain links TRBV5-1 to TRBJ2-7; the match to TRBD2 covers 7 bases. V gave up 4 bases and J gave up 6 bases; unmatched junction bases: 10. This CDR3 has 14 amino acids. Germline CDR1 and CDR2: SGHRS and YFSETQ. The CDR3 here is CASSAYSGAGEQYF. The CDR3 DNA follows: TGCGCCAGCAGCGCATACAGCGGGGCGGGCGAGCAGTACTTC.

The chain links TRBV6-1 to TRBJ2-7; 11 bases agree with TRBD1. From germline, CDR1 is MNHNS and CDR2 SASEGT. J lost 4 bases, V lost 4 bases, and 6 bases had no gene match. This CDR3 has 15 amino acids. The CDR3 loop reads CASSGGGQGAYEQYF. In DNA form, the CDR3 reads TGTGCCAGCAGTGGAGGCGGACAGGGGGCTTACGAGCAGTACTTC.

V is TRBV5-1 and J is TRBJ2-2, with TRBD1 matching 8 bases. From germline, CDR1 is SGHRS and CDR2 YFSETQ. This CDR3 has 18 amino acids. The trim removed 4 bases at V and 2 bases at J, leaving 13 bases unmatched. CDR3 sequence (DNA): TGCGCCAGCAGCCCCAGGGGGCAATCCCTTCTTAACACCGGGGAGCTGTTTTTT. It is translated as CASSPRGQSLLNTGELFF.

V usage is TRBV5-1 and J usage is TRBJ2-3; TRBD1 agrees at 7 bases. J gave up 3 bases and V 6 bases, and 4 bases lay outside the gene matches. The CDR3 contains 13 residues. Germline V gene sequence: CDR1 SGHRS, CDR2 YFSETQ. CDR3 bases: TGCGCCAGCAACGAGGGGGCGACAGATACGCAGTATTTT. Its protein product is CASNEGATDTQYF. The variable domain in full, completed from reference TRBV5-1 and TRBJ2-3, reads KAGVTQTPRYLIKTRGQQVTLSCSPISGHRSVSWYQQTPGQGLQFLFEYFSETQRNKGNFPGRFSGRQFSNSRSEMNVSTLELGDSALYLCASNEGATDTQYFGPGTRLTVL.

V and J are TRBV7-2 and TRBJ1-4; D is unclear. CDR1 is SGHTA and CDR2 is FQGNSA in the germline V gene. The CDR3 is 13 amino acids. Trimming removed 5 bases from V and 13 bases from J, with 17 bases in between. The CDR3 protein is CASSPRTGKRLFF. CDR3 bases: TGTGCCAGCAGCCCTCGGACGGGGAAAAGACTGTTTTTT.

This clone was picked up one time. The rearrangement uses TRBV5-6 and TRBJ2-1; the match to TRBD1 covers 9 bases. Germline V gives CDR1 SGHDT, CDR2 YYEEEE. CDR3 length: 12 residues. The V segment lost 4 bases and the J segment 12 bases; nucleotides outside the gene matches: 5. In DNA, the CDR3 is TGTGCCAGCAGCACCGGGACAGGGTTGCAGTTCTTC. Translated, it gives CASSTGTGLQFF.

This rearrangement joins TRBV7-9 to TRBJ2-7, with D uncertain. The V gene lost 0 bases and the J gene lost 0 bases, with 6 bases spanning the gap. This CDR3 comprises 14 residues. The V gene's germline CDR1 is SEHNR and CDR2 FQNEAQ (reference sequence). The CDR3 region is CASSLAGPSYEQYF. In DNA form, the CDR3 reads TGTGCCAGCAGCTTAGCGGGCCCCTCCTACGAGCAGTACTTC.

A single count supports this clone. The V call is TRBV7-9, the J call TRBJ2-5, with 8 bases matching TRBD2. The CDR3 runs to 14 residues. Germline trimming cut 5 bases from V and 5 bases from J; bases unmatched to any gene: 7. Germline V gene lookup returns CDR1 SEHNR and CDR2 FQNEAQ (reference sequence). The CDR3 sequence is CASSHIERGETQYF. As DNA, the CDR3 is TGTGCCAGCAGCCACATTGAGCGGGGGGAGACCCAGTACTTC.

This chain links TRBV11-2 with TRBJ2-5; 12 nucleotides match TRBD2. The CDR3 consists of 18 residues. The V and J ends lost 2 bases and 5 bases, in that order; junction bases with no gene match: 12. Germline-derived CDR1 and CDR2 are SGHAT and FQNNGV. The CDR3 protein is CASSLTLAGGRPRETQYF. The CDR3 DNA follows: TGTGCCAGCAGCTTAACCCTAGCGGGGGGGCGTCCTAGGGAGACCCAGTACTTC.

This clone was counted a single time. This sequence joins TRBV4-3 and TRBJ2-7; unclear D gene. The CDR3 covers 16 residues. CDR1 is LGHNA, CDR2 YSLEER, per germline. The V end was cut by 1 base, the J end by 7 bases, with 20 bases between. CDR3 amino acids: CASSQASFPGVWEQYF. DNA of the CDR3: TGCGCCAGCAGCCAAGCAAGCTTTCCAGGCGTCTGGGAGCAGTACTTC.

The CDR3 region is CASSPWGDSGEKLFF. CDR3 bases: TGTGCCAGCTCACCCTGGGGAGACAGCGGGGAAAAACTGTTTTTT. V gene TRBV18 combines with J gene TRBJ1-4; D is possibly TRBD1 (5 bases). V gave up 3 bases and J gave up 8 bases, with 16 bases separating them. The germline V gene encodes CDR1 KGHSH and CDR2 LQKENI. The CDR3 is made up of 15 amino acids.

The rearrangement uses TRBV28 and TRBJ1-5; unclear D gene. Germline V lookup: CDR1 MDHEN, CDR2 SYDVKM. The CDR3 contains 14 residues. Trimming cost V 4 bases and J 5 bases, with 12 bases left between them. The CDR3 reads CASSSPRRYQPQHF. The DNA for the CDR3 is TGTGCCAGCAGTTCCCCGCGGAGGTATCAGCCCCAGCATTTT.

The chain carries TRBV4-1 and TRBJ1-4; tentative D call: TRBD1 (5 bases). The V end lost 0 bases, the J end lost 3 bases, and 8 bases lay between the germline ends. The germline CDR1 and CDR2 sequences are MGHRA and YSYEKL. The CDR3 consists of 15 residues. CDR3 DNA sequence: TGCGCCAGCAGCCAAGACAGGGTGTCTAATGAAAAACTGTTTTTT. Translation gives CASSQDRVSNEKLFF.